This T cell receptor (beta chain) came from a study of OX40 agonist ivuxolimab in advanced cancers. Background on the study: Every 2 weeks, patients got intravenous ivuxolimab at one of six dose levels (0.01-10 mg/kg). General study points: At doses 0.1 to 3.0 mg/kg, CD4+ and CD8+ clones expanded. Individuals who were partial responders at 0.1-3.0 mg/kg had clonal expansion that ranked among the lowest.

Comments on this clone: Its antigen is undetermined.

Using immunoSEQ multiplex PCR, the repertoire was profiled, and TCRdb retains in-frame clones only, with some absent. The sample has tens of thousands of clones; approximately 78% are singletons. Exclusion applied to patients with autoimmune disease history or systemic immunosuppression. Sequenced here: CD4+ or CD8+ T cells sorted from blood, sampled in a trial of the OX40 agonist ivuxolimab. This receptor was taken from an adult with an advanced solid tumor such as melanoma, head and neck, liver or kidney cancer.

The CDR3 loop reads CSGGGRDGQETQYF. Written as DNA, the CDR3 is TGCAGCGGAGGGGGCAGGGACGGTCAAGAGACCCAGTACTTC. The chain has TRBV29-1 and TRBJ2-5; 7 bases are a match to TRBD1. V shed 7 bases and J 2 bases; nucleotides not matched to a gene: 10. This CDR3 is built from 14 residues. Germline V gene sequence: CDR1 SQVTM, CDR2 ANQGSEA.